These T cell receptor beta chains were read from a single sample in a study of T cell responses to AZD1222 COVID-19 vaccine. The protocol was immunoSEQ multiplex PCR, while the TCRdb copy is restricted to in-frame clones and leaves out a portion. The table has about 180,000 clones, around 90% seen once. This sample comprised peripheral blood, obtained on day 0 of AZD1222 vaccination. The receptors originated from an adult in good health. CDR3s include the opening cysteine and the closing phenylalanine or tryptophan. The D gene is left open where the match is weak. Clone size is stated in some rows and not others, as once, few, many or a class when expanded.

len,abundance,v_gene,d_gene,j_gene,CDR3aa,CDR3nt
14,NA,TRBV5-1,NA,TRBJ1-2,CASSWGIANYGYTF,TGCGCCAGCAGCTGGGGAATTGCTAACTATGGCTACACCTTC
13,NA,TRBV19,NA,TRBJ2-3,CASSAVSTDTQYF,TGTGCCAGTAGTGCTGTGAGCACAGATACGCAGTATTTT
13,NA,TRBV5-4,NA,TRBJ2-7,CASSLFSSYEQYF,TGTGCCAGCAGCTTGTTTAGCTCCTACGAGCAGTACTTC
16,NA,TRBV5-1,NA,TRBJ1-1,CASSFAGSLLNTEAFF,TGCGCCAGCAGCTTCGCAGGTTCTCTCCTCAACACTGAAGCTTTCTTT
11,once,TRBV30,NA,TRBJ2-1,CAWRDTLGQFF,TGTGCCTGGCGGGACACCCTTGGGCAGTTCTTC
13,NA,TRBV5-4,NA,TRBJ1-2,CASSLERGDGYTF,TGTGCCAGCAGCCTTGAAAGGGGAGATGGCTACACCTTC
17,once,TRBV10-3,NA,TRBJ1-5,CAISESKGVEGNQPQHF,TGTGCCATCAGTGAGTCGAAGGGAGTGGAGGGCAATCAGCCCCAGCATTTT
15,NA,TRBV11-2,NA,TRBJ2-7,CASSPSRDTSYEQYF,TGTGCCAGCAGCCCGAGCCGGGACACCTCCTACGAGCAGTACTTC
12,NA,TRBV29-1,NA,TRBJ1-1,CSVKDLQTEAFF,TGCAGCGTGAAGGACCTTCAAACTGAAGCTTTCTTT
15,NA,TRBV7-2,NA,TRBJ2-3,CASSPVRGSTDTQYF,TGTGCCAGCAGCCCAGTGCGGGGTAGCACAGATACGCAGTATTTT
16,NA,TRBV28,NA,TRBJ1-5,CASSGRLGPLGQPQHF,TGTGCCAGCAGTGGGCGGTTGGGACCCCTCGGTCAGCCCCAGCATTTT
16,NA,TRBV5-6,NA,TRBJ2-1,CASSLDLGRTYNEQFF,TGTGCCAGCAGCTTGGATCTGGGGCGAACCTACAATGAGCAGTTCTTC
13,NA,TRBV30,NA,TRBJ1-4,CAWSVGAFEKLFF,TGTGCCTGGAGTGTAGGAGCCTTCGAAAAACTGTTTTTT
15,few,TRBV4-1,TRBD2,TRBJ2-7,CASSRQSGSSYEQYF,TGCGCCAGCAGCCGACAAAGCGGGAGCTCCTACGAGCAGTACTTC
17,NA,TRBV7-3,TRBD1,TRBJ1-1,CASSLTSTGDMNTEAFF,TGTGCCAGCAGCTTAACGTCTACAGGGGACATGAACACTGAAGCTTTCTTT
12,NA,TRBV29-1,TRBD1,TRBJ2-7,CSAKTGAGEQYF,TGCAGCGCCAAGACAGGGGCTGGGGAGCAGTACTTC
15,few,TRBV6-4,TRBD1,TRBJ2-7,CASSPGTGSVYEQYF,TGTGCCAGCAGCCCCGGGACAGGTTCGGTCTACGAGCAGTACTTC
13,NA,TRBV15,NA,TRBJ1-2,CATSRDGWYGYTF,TGTGCCACCAGCAGAGATGGGTGGTATGGCTACACCTTC
18,NA,TRBV4-1,TRBD1,TRBJ1-6,CASSQRQGGVSYNSPLHF,TGCGCCAGCAGCCAACGACAGGGGGGAGTCTCCTATAATTCACCCCTCCACTTT
18,NA,TRBV7-3,TRBD2,TRBJ2-7,CASSLKLGLAGEKNEQYF,TGTGCCAGCAGCTTAAAGCTTGGACTAGCGGGAGAAAAGAACGAGCAGTACTTC
15,NA,TRBV2,TRBD1,TRBJ1-5,CASSPGQGFYQPQHF,TGTGCCAGCAGTCCGGGACAGGGATTTTACCAGCCCCAGCATTTT
18,NA,TRBV19,TRBD2,TRBJ2-6,CASSPDRLAGAGANVLTF,TGTGCCAGTAGCCCCGATAGACTAGCGGGAGCTGGGGCCAACGTCCTGACTTTC
14,NA,TRBV3-1/TRBV3-2,NA,TRBJ2-1,CASSRARGSNEQFF,TGTGCCAGCAGCCGTGCCCGAGGATCGAATGAGCAGTTCTTC
15,few,TRBV5-1,TRBD1,TRBJ1-1,CASSLRTGTNTEAFF,TGCGCCAGCAGCTTAAGGACAGGGACGAACACTGAAGCTTTCTTT
17,NA,TRBV11-2,TRBD2,TRBJ2-7,CASSPAGGLAGGPEQYF,TGTGCCAGCAGCCCCGCCGGAGGACTAGCGGGAGGGCCCGAGCAGTACTTC
14,NA,TRBV5-1,NA,TRBJ1-2,CASSSDTTGWGYTF,TGCGCCAGCAGCTCCGACACGACAGGTTGGGGCTACACCTTC
14,NA,TRBV5-5,NA,TRBJ1-2,CASSLPPGGYGYTF,TGTGCCAGCAGCCTCCCTCCCGGGGGTTATGGCTACACCTTC